These 29 T cell receptor beta chains were all obtained from the same sample, sequenced in a study of low-dose radiotherapy and immunotherapy resistance in tumors. Time point of the sample: after trial treatment. Specified treatment: LDRT plus nivolumab, ipilimumab, low-dose cyclophosphamide and aspirin (RACIN trial). First-strand cDNA relied on TRAV- and TRBV-specific primers spanning alpha and beta chains. Amplification, which lasted 15 to 20 PCR cycles, used a constant-region primer and V-primer adapter to amplify TCRs. MiXCR, applied by TCRdb to the reads, yields one record per CDR3 protein. The table includes some 100,000 distinct CDR3 sequences, roughly 20% detected once. The sample consisted of PBMCs, taken after low-dose radiotherapy plus immunotherapy. Every receptor here comes from a male donor with prostate cancer.

This clonotype was counted at least ten times. The CDR3 reads CASRIGNTGELFF. In nucleotides, the CDR3 is TGTGCCAGCAGGATCGGCAACACCGGGGAGCTGTTTTTT. This chain joins TRBV5-6 and TRBJ2-2; D gene unclear. Trimming stripped 5 bases from V and 2 bases from J, with 7 bases between. CDR1 is SGHDT and CDR2 is YYEEEE in the germline V gene. The CDR3 totals 13 residues.

In its sample, this clonotype was seen many times. The chain combines TRBV20-1 with TRBJ2-7, with D possibly matching TRBD2 (6 bases). This CDR3 has 14 amino acids. V lost 2 bases, J lost 2 bases, and 13 bases lay in between. Germline-derived CDR1 and CDR2 are DFQATT and SNEGSKA (reference sequence). The CDR3 nucleotides read TGCAGTGCTAGAAGGCGGGGCGGCACCTACGAGCAGTACTTC. Translating it yields CSARRRGGTYEQYF.

The CDR3 DNA is TGTGCCAGCTCACCCCCGGGACAGACTAATGAAAAACTGTTTTTT. This codes for CASSPPGQTNEKLFF. V usage is TRBV18 and J usage is TRBJ1-4, with 7 positions matching TRBD1. The germline CDR1 and CDR2 sequences are KGHSH and LQKENI. Germline trimming cut 3 bases from V and 2 bases from J; bases unmatched to any gene: 3. There are 15 residues in the CDR3.

This clonotype was seen at least ten times. The chain employs TRBV7-2 and TRBJ2-5, with D possibly being TRBD2 (7 bases). The CDR3 consists of 13 residues. Trimming removed 4 bases from V and 5 bases from J, with 11 bases in between. Germline CDR1 SGHTA, CDR2 FQGNSA. The CDR3 loop reads CASSWTAGETQYF. The CDR3 DNA sequence: TGTGCCAGCAGCTGGACAGCGGGGGAGACCCAGTACTTC.

This clonotype appeared a single time. The J gene is TRBJ1-1, the V gene TRBV5-1, with a weak D call TRBD1 (6 bases). Trimming pared 2 bases from V and 1 base from J, leaving 15 bases between. This CDR3 region has 16 residues. CDR1 is SGHRS and CDR2 is YFSETQ in the germline V gene. CDR3 coding DNA: TGCGCCAGCAGCTTAGCCCCCACGGACAGGAACACTGAAGCTTTCTTT. Translation gives CASSLAPTDRNTEAFF.

This clonotype appeared many times. The rearrangement links TRBV7-9 to TRBJ2-7, with 8 bases fitting TRBD2. Trimming took 5 bases from V and 0 from J; bases not matched to a gene: 6. The CDR3 is 15 amino acids. Germline V gene data show CDR1 as SEHNR and CDR2 as FQNEAQ (reference sequence). The CDR3 DNA reads TGTGCCAGCAGCCCGGCGGGGGGACGCTCCTACGAGCAGTACTTC. Its protein product is CASSPAGGRSYEQYF.

The chain uses TRBV13 and TRBJ1-3; no firm D call. The CDR3 totals 13 residues. Trimming took 7 bases from V and 2 from J, leaving 9 bases between them. From germline, CDR1 is PRHDT and CDR2 FYEKMQ (reference sequence). CDR3 loop: CASTHQAGNTIYF. The CDR3 DNA follows: TGTGCCAGCACCCATCAAGCTGGAAACACCATATATTTT.

The chain employs TRBV18 and TRBJ1-6; D remains unclear. Trimming took off 2 bases at V and 13 bases at J, with 18 bases between the two ends. Germline loops: CDR1 KGHSH, CDR2 LQKENI. The CDR3 is 15 amino acids. As DNA, the CDR3 is TGTGCCAGCTCACCAGGGCCGCTGAATTCACCCCCCCTCCACTTT. Amino acid sequence: CASSPGPLNSPPLHF.

This clonotype was observed many times. J is TRBJ2-7 and V is TRBV3-1; 9 bases are a match to TRBD1. The CDR3 runs to 15 residues. The V gene's germline CDR1 is LGHDT and CDR2 YNNKEL (reference sequence). The junction had 8 bases not matched to a gene; V was cut back by 6 bases and J by 2 bases. The CDR3 DNA sequence: TGTGCCAGCAGGCGTACCGGGACAGGGCCCTACGAGCAGTACTTC. Translated, it gives CASRRTGTGPYEQYF.

On this clonotype itself: This probably arose from a read error, given a far larger clone one base away. CDR3 coding DNA: TGTGCCAGCAGCGCAGGGTACACTGAAGCTTTCTTT. It specifies CASSAGYTEAFF. V usage is TRBV2 and J usage is TRBJ1-1; possibly TRBD1 for D (5 bases). V was shortened by 6 bases and J by 3 bases, with 8 bases between the two germline ends. The CDR3 has 12 residues. Germline lookup yields CDR1 SNHLY and CDR2 FYNNEI.

Turning to this clonotype: It differs at one base from a far larger clone, so likely a read error. The CDR3 region is CASSVSSGGRREQYF. The CDR3 nucleotides read TGTGCCAGCAGCGTGTCGAGCGGGGGGCGGAGAGAGCAGTACTTC. The genes are TRBV9 and TRBJ2-5, with 9 bases lining up with TRBD2. Germline-derived CDR1 and CDR2 are SGDLS and YYNGEE. With 2 bases clipped from V and 11 bases from J, the junction kept 13 bases outside the gene matches. CDR3 length: 15 amino acids.

This clonotype was found many times. The chain has TRBV12-3 or TRBV12-4 and TRBJ2-5, with D possibly matching TRBD1 (7 bases). The CDR3 consists of 15 residues. Trimming removed 5 bases from V and 5 bases from J, with 18 bases in between. The CDR3 sequence is CASSPHRGGRETQYF. The CDR3 nucleotides read TGTGCCAGCAGTCCCCACAGGGGAGGTCGGGAGACCCAGTACTTC.

This rearrangement joins TRBV5-8 to TRBJ2-7, with 7 bases aligning to TRBD1. V dropped 0 bases and J dropped 2; count of bases not matched to a gene: 5. Germline CDR1 SGHTS, CDR2 YDEGEE. This CDR3 is 15 amino acids long. The DNA of the CDR3 is TGTGCCAGCAGCTTGGGGGACAGCCTCGCCTACGAGCAGTACTTC. Translated, it gives CASSLGDSLAYEQYF.

The chain carries TRBV24-1 and TRBJ2-3; D is ambiguous. Germline assignment: CDR1 KGHDR and CDR2 SFDVKD. The CDR3 length is 13 residues. Trimming shortened V by 4 bases and J by 0 bases, and 4 bases separated the two germline ends. CDR3 bases: TGTGCCACCAGTGAAGACAGCACAGATACGCAGTATTTT. It encodes CATSEDSTDTQYF.

Regarding this clonotype: With a far larger clone one base away, a read error is the likely cause. This chain joins TRBV6-6 and TRBJ2-7; TRBD1 agrees at 9 bases. With 11 bases clipped from V and 0 bases from J, the junction kept 5 bases outside the gene matches. Germline V CDR1 and CDR2: MNHNY, SVGAGI (reference sequence). This CDR3 is 13 amino acids long. The CDR3, as DNA: TGTGCCGGCACACAGGGGGCCTCCTACGAGCAGTACTTC. Residues: CAGTQGASYEQYF.

In this sample, this clonotype turned up a few times. V usage is TRBV20-1 and J usage is TRBJ2-5; D is undetermined. This CDR3 has 11 amino acids. The V end was cut by 6 bases, the J end by 5 bases, with 10 bases between. The germline CDR1 and CDR2 sequences are DFQATT and SNEGSKA (reference sequence). The CDR3 loop is CSATLLETQYF. The CDR3 DNA is TGCAGTGCCACACTCCTGGAGACCCAGTACTTC.

This clonotype has just one count. This is likely an artifact of a read error, given a far larger clone one base away. The chain couples TRBV12-3 or TRBV12-4 to TRBJ2-1, with 9 bases identical to TRBD1. V shed 5 bases and J 10 bases; nucleotides not matched to a gene: 9. This CDR3 spans 14 amino acids. CDR3 sequence: CASSPVQGANEQFF. In nucleotides, the CDR3 is TGTGCCAGCAGTCCAGTACAGGGGGCAAACGAGCAGTTCTTC.

This clonotype was recorded many times. The chain employs TRBV2 and TRBJ1-5; possibly TRBD1 for D (5 bases). In germline, CDR1 is SNHLY, CDR2 FYNNEI. Trimming removed 5 bases from V and 5 bases from J, with 19 bases in between. The length of the CDR3 is 16 residues. CDR3 nucleotides: TGTGCCAGCAGTCCCGCCAGGGCAGGAGGGCATCAGCCCCAGCATTTT. This sequence encodes CASSPARAGGHQPQHF.

Notes on this clonotype: With a much larger clone just one base away, this may be a read error. The V and J genes are TRBV18 and TRBJ2-5; weak D call: TRBD2 (5 bases). V shed 4 bases and J shed 0 bases, with 9 bases lying between them. Germline values: CDR1 KGHSH, CDR2 LQKENI. The length of the CDR3 is 14 residues. The CDR3 DNA follows: TGTGCCAGCTCACGGGCGGGCCACCAAGAGACCCAGTACTTC. It specifies CASSRAGHQETQYF.

There are many counts of this clonotype. The chain links TRBV10-1 to TRBJ2-3, with D maybe TRBD1 (6 bases). Trimming pared 2 bases from V and 4 bases from J, leaving 13 bases between. The CDR3 is made up of 15 amino acids. Germline loops: CDR1 WNHNN, CDR2 SYGVQD (reference sequence). CDR3 nucleotide sequence: TGCGCCAGCAGTGAGGGGGGCCAGGTCGCAGATACGCAGTATTTT. It translates to CASSEGGQVADTQYF.

This clonotype was recorded many times. This sequence joins TRBV6-2 or TRBV6-3 and TRBJ2-7; perhaps TRBD2 as D (6 bases). Germline V gene lookup returns CDR1 MNHEY and CDR2 SVGEGT. Trimming cost V 5 bases and J 4 bases, with 18 bases left between them. This CDR3 has 15 amino acids. The DNA of the CDR3 is TGTGCCAGCAGTGTATTCGGAGGGATGGAATACGAGCAGTACTTC. Its translation: CASSVFGGMEYEQYF.

This clonotype has at least ten counts. The gene calls are TRBV7-9 and TRBJ2-4, with D possibly being TRBD1 (5 bases). Deletions cut 5 bases from V and 3 bases from J, with 17 bases between. Germline V gives CDR1 SEHNR, CDR2 FQNEAQ (reference sequence). CDR3 length: 16 residues. DNA of the CDR3: TGTGCCAGCAGCGGACATCTAGGGATTGGCAAAAACATTCAGTACTTC. As protein: CASSGHLGIGKNIQYF.

The chain is built from TRBV6-1 and TRBJ1-2, with D possibly being TRBD1 (5 bases). With 6 bases removed from V and 0 bases from J, the gap between germline ends came to 17 bases. The CDR3 extends over 16 amino acids. In germline, CDR1 is MNHNS, CDR2 SASEGT. The DNA of the CDR3 is TGTGCCAGCAGGACCTCTTGGGACGTCCCTAACTATGGCTACACCTTC. It is translated as CASRTSWDVPNYGYTF.

This clonotype was seen repeatedly, ten times or more. The CDR3, as DNA: TGTGCCAGCAGCTTAGGGGCCGGGGAGCTGTTTTTT. This encodes CASSLGAGELFF. This chain links TRBV7-9 with TRBJ2-2; D gene unclear. The V gene's germline CDR1 is SEHNR and CDR2 FQNEAQ (reference sequence). CDR3 size: 12 residues. The V end was cut by 1 base, the J end by 6 bases, with 3 bases between.

This clonotype was detected many times. CDR3 residues: CATGGQDYNEQFF. In nucleotides, the CDR3 is TGTGCCACGGGCGGACAGGACTACAATGAGCAGTTCTTC. V gene TRBV24-1 combines with J gene TRBJ2-1, with TRBD1 identical over 7 bases. Germline loops: CDR1 KGHDR, CDR2 SFDVKD. With 10 bases clipped from V and 3 bases from J, the junction kept 5 bases outside the gene matches. The CDR3 runs 13 residues.

The chain joins TRBV20-1 to TRBJ1-1; D is uncertain. Trimming pared 3 bases from V and 3 bases from J, leaving 11 bases between. In germline, CDR1 is DFQATT, CDR2 SNEGSKA (reference sequence). The CDR3 extends over 13 amino acids. The CDR3 DNA is TGCAGTGCTAGGGGTTTTCGGGACACTGAAGCTTTCTTT. This translates into CSARGFRDTEAFF.

This clonotype was seen more than once but under ten times. The chain recombines TRBV7-3 with TRBJ1-3; 9 bases map to TRBD1. Trimming took 5 bases from V and 1 from J; bases not matched to a gene: 6. The CDR3 length is 16 residues. Germline V gene sequence: CDR1 SGHTA, CDR2 FQGTGA. Here the CDR3 DNA reads TGTGCCAGCAGCCTTACCGGGACAGGGTCTGGAAACACCATATATTTT. Amino acid sequence: CASSLTGTGSGNTIYF. The entire variable domain, with the rest obtained from reference TRBV7-3 and TRBJ1-3, is as follows: GAGVSQTPSNKVTEKGKYVELRCDPISGHTALYWYRQSLGQGPEFLIYFQGTGAADDSGLPNDRFFAVRPEGSVSTLKIQRTERGDSAVYLCASSLTGTGSGNTIYFGEGSWLTVV.

This clonotype was found many times. J is TRBJ2-5 and V is TRBV2; D is perhaps TRBD1 (6 bases). CDR1 SNHLY and CDR2 FYNNEI come from the germline V gene. V was clipped by 9 bases and J by 4 bases, with 21 bases between them. The CDR3 sequence is 15 residues long. The CDR3 DNA is TGTGCCAGTTCCCCCAGTAGGGACATGGGAGAGACCCAGTACTTC. Its protein is CASSPSRDMGETQYF.

The table lists this clonotype with many counts. The chain's CDR3 is CASSRPGPLGDEQYF. DNA for the CDR3: TGTGCCAGCAGCAGACCGGGACCCTTAGGCGACGAGCAGTACTTC. V gene TRBV6-5 combines with J gene TRBJ2-7; tentatively, D is TRBD1 or TRBD2 (5 bases each). The germline V gene has CDR1 MNHEY and CDR2 SVGAGI. Trimming cost V 6 bases and J 5 bases, with 20 bases left between them. The CDR3 covers 15 residues.